These 28 T cell receptor beta chains were sequenced from one sample in a study of T cells after yellow fever vaccination. MiXCR, run by TCRdb on the 5' RACE reads, gives a single entry per CDR3 protein. Of some 240,000 distinct CDR3 sequences detected, approximately 3.3% appear once; the ten largest clones hold roughly 3%. This specimen was CD4+ T cells sorted from PBMCs, taken 10 days after the yellow fever booster vaccination. Source of these receptors: a man aged 18 to 30 who received the YFV17D yellow fever vaccine.

This clonotype was seen at least ten times. The chain carries TRBV10-3 and TRBJ2-7; 7 nucleotides align to TRBD1. V was clipped by 6 bases and J by 8 bases; unmatched bases: 7. The CDR3 is made up of 12 amino acids. Germline CDR1 reads ENHRY; CDR2 reads SYGVKD. The DNA of the CDR3 is TGTGCCATCAGCATGACAGGGTTAAAGCAGTACGTC. Translating it yields CAISMTGLKQYV.

The V call is TRBV12-3 or TRBV12-4, the J call TRBJ2-1; possible D gene TRBD2, 7 bases. V lost 4 bases, J lost 7 bases, and 14 bases lay in between. CDR3 length: 14 residues. The CDR3 DNA reads TGTGCCAGCAGTTCCCGGGGGGCGGGGAATGAGCAGTTCTTC. Translating it yields CASSSRGAGNEQFF.

The sample holds a few counts of this clonotype. V gene TRBV4-2 combines with J gene TRBJ2-7, with D perhaps matching TRBD1 (6 bases). There are 15 residues in the CDR3. V was pared by 1 base and J by 3 bases, with 13 bases between. The germline gives CDR1 LGHNA, CDR2 YNFKEQ. Here the CDR3 DNA reads TGTGCCAGCAGCCAAGTTCAGGGGTCAAACTACGAGCAGTACTTC. As protein: CASSQVQGSNYEQYF.

This clonotype was seen only a few times. This chain links TRBV4-3 with TRBJ1-4; D is undetermined. Trimming pared 1 base from V and 8 bases from J, leaving 17 bases between. Germline CDR1 reads LGHNA; CDR2 reads YSLEER. There are 16 residues in the CDR3. CDR3: CASSQVREGWGEKLFF. The CDR3 region has the DNA TGCGCCAGCAGCCAAGTGAGAGAGGGCTGGGGAGAAAAACTGTTTTTT.

The chain carries TRBV18 and TRBJ1-2; a possible D gene is TRBD1 (6 bases). V was shortened by 3 bases and J by 3 bases, with 11 bases between the two germline ends. Germline V gives CDR1 KGHSH, CDR2 LQKENI. This CDR3 contains 14 residues. The CDR3 region is CASSPSRGDYGYTF. The CDR3 region has the DNA TGTGCCAGCTCACCGTCCAGGGGAGACTATGGCTACACCTTC.

The table lists this clonotype with many counts. The chain recombines TRBV12-3 or TRBV12-4 with TRBJ1-1; D uncertain. V was shortened by 5 bases and J by 1 base, with 14 bases between the two germline ends. The CDR3 sequence is 15 residues long. The CDR3 bases are TGTGCCAGCAGTCATCCGGAGATGGGGAACACTGAAGCTTTCTTT. The encoded protein is CASSHPEMGNTEAFF.

This clonotype was seen repeatedly, ten times or more. The rearrangement uses TRBV4-2 and TRBJ2-7, with D possibly called TRBD1 or TRBD2 (6 bases each). Germline CDR1 LGHNA, CDR2 YNFKEQ. The CDR3 has 15 amino acids. Trimming removed 0 bases from V and 7 bases from J, with 16 bases in between. The CDR3 sequence: CASSQDQGGRLEQYV. In DNA form, the CDR3 reads TGTGCCAGCAGCCAAGATCAAGGGGGGCGGTTAGAGCAGTACGTC.

Many counts were recorded for this clonotype. The rearrangement uses TRBV12-3 or TRBV12-4 and TRBJ2-7; possible D gene TRBD2, 5 bases. CDR3 length equals 14 residues. V lost 3 bases and J 7 bases, leaving 16 bases between the germline ends. The DNA of the CDR3 is TGTGCCAGCAGTTTTGCCGGAGGAGGCGGAGAGCAGTACGTC. Translation: CASSFAGGGGEQYV.

The V gene is TRBV5-6, the J gene TRBJ1-1; no clear D gene. The CDR3 extends over 14 amino acids. V was clipped by 3 bases and J by 6 bases, with 15 bases between them. Germline V gene lookup returns CDR1 SGHDT and CDR2 YYEEEE. The DNA of the CDR3 is TGTGCCAGCAGCTCCTACCAACTCCCGTCTGAAGCTTTCTTT. This gives the protein CASSSYQLPSEAFF.

This clonotype was seen repeatedly, ten times or more. V is TRBV7-2 and J is TRBJ1-5; D is unresolved. Germline V gene data show CDR1 as SGHTA and CDR2 as FQGNSA. CDR3 length: 12 residues. Deletions cut 6 bases from V and 0 bases from J, with 3 bases between. This CDR3 is CASSFSNQPQHF. The CDR3 DNA reads as TGTGCCAGCAGTTTTAGCAATCAGCCCCAGCATTTT.

The sample holds a few counts of this clonotype. V gene TRBV7-2 combines with J gene TRBJ2-3; D possibly corresponds to TRBD1 (5 bases). Between the trimmed V and J ends, which lost 5 bases and 2 bases, there was a span of 14 bases. Germline CDR1 is SGHTA and CDR2 is FQGNSA. This CDR3 has 15 residues. In DNA form, the CDR3 reads TGTGCCAGCAGCGCCCAGGGTCCCCCCACAGATACGCAGTATTTT. This translates into CASSAQGPPTDTQYF.

This clonotype was observed a handful of times. The chain combines TRBV2 with TRBJ2-6; unclear D gene. The V end lost 7 bases, the J end lost 2 bases, and 15 bases lay between the germline ends. CDR3 length equals 16 residues. The germline V gene encodes CDR1 SNHLY and CDR2 FYNNEI. The CDR3: CASTPQPVAGANVLTF. CDR3 sequence (DNA): TGTGCCAGCACCCCCCAACCGGTAGCTGGGGCCAACGTCCTGACTTTC.

This clonotype was picked up many times. The V call is TRBV10-3, the J call TRBJ1-5; perhaps TRBD1 as D (6 bases). The germline gives CDR1 ENHRY, CDR2 SYGVKD. This CDR3 spans 16 amino acids. V was clipped by 8 bases and J by 3 bases, with 20 bases between them. DNA of the CDR3: TGTGCCATCGGTCGGGGGCCCCAGGGAACCAATCAGCCCCAGCATTTT. This sequence encodes CAIGRGPQGTNQPQHF.

This clonotype was observed a few times. The chain recombines TRBV5-8 with TRBJ2-3; D not resolved. Looked up from germline, CDR1 is SGHTS and CDR2 is YDEGEE. This CDR3 has 15 residues. The germline V and J ends were trimmed by 7 bases and 2 bases, with 17 bases remaining between them. CDR3 DNA sequence: TGTGCCAGCGCCCTTGTATGGCCCGCCACAGATACGCAGTATTTT. Its protein product is CASALVWPATDTQYF.

This clonotype was counted ten times or more. The chain is built from TRBV6-2 or TRBV6-3 and TRBJ1-5; D is unclear. V was pared by 2 bases and J by 6 bases, with 8 bases between. The CDR3 covers 13 residues. Germline V gene sequence: CDR1 MNHEY, CDR2 SVGEGT. The CDR3 DNA sequence: TGTGCCAGCAGTTACGTGGGGTCTCAGCCCCAGCATTTT. Encoded protein: CASSYVGSQPQHF.

This clonotype was seen many times. This chain uses TRBV27 with TRBJ2-2; possibly TRBD1 for D (6 bases). From germline, CDR1 is MNHEY and CDR2 SMNVEV (reference sequence). CDR3 length: 15 amino acids. V dropped 7 bases and J dropped 3 bases, with 15 bases sitting between them. The CDR3: CASTFDRPDTGELFF. The CDR3 DNA reads TGTGCCAGCACCTTCGACAGGCCCGACACCGGGGAGCTGTTTTTT.

This clonotype was counted a few times. V usage is TRBV5-1 and J usage is TRBJ2-5, with D unclear. The CDR3 spans 14 residues. Trimming took 4 bases from V and 0 from J, leaving 10 bases between them. The germline CDR1 and CDR2 sequences are SGHRS and YFSETQ. The CDR3 loop is CASSVDLNQETQYF. The CDR3 nucleotides are TGCGCCAGCAGCGTCGACCTAAACCAAGAGACCCAGTACTTC.

This clonotype was observed a few times. The rearrangement links TRBV7-2 to TRBJ1-5; 7 nucleotides align to TRBD1. Per the germline V gene, CDR1 is SGHTA and CDR2 is FQGNSA. The CDR3 runs to 15 residues. Trimming cost V 2 bases and J 2 bases; bases outside gene matches: 3. CDR3 region: CASSLMGTGNQPQHF. CDR3 in DNA: TGTGCCAGCAGCTTAATGGGGACAGGCAATCAGCCCCAGCATTTT.

This clonotype was picked up a small number of times. The CDR3 nucleotides are TGCAGCGTCGCACCGCGACAGGCGAACACTGAAGCTTTCTTT. It encodes CSVAPRQANTEAFF. The chain joins TRBV29-1 to TRBJ1-1, with TRBD1 as a possible D gene (6 bases). With 6 bases removed from V and 1 base from J, the gap between germline ends came to 15 bases. This CDR3 spans 14 amino acids. Looked up from germline, CDR1 is SQVTM and CDR2 is ANQGSEA.

This clonotype has at least ten counts. This chain joins TRBV5-5 and TRBJ2-3, with D uncertain. V lost 3 bases and J lost 2, with 10 bases in between. Germline CDR1 and CDR2: SGHKS and YYEKEE (reference sequence). This CDR3 region has 14 residues. The CDR3 loop is CASSSGPDTDTQYF. CDR3 DNA: TGTGCCAGCAGCTCCGGACCAGACACAGATACGCAGTATTTT.

This clonotype was seen a few times. The chain carries TRBV4-3 and TRBJ2-5; TRBD1 or TRBD2 may be the D gene (6 bases each). In germline, CDR1 is LGHNA, CDR2 YSLEER. The CDR3 runs 15 residues. The V gene lost 3 bases and the J gene lost 5 bases, with 16 bases spanning the gap. The CDR3 nucleotides are TGCGCCAGCAGCCAGGGGGGCCCCCTTGGGGAGACCCAGTACTTC. This gives the protein CASSQGGPLGETQYF.

This clonotype was seen a handful of times. The gene calls are TRBV7-2 and TRBJ2-3; weak D call: TRBD1 (5 bases). The CDR3 contains 13 residues. The V end was cut by 3 bases, the J end by 10 bases, with 14 bases between. The V gene's germline CDR1 is SGHTA and CDR2 FQGNSA. The CDR3 loop reads CASSFHEQVPQYF. The CDR3 DNA is TGTGCCAGCAGCTTCCACGAACAGGTCCCGCAGTATTTT.

This clonotype was seen only a few times. V gene TRBV20-1 combines with J gene TRBJ1-1, with TRBD1 as a possible D gene (5 bases). V lost 5 bases and J 1 base, leaving 17 bases between the germline ends. This CDR3 is built from 15 residues. Germline V gene data show CDR1 as DFQATT and CDR2 as SNEGSKA (reference sequence). The CDR3 DNA reads TGCAGTGCTCCCGGGGGGAGCCTTCGGAACACTGAAGCTTTCTTT. Its translation is CSAPGGSLRNTEAFF.

Ten or more counts support this clonotype. This chain uses TRBV7-3 with TRBJ1-6, with 9 bases matching TRBD1. J gave up 7 bases and V 5 bases, and 6 bases lay outside the gene matches. CDR3 length: 15 amino acids. From germline, CDR1 is SGHTA and CDR2 FQGTGA. CDR3 amino acids: CASSAGQGANSPLHF. CDR3 bases: TGTGCCAGCAGCGCGGGACAGGGCGCGAATTCACCCCTCCACTTT.

This clonotype was recorded at least ten times. The rearrangement uses TRBV6-5 and TRBJ1-6, with a weak D call TRBD1 (5 bases). Deletions cut 2 bases from V and 11 bases from J, with 16 bases between. The CDR3 covers 15 residues. CDR1 is MNHEY and CDR2 is SVGAGI in the germline V gene. CDR3 bases: TGTGCCAGCAGTTACGGGACGGAGCACGAGACACCCCTCCACTTT. It yields the protein CASSYGTEHETPLHF.

The sample holds many counts of this clonotype. The rearrangement joins TRBV7-2 to TRBJ2-5, with 14 bases identical to TRBD2. J was trimmed by 3 bases and V by 5 bases; bases with no gene match: 17. The CDR3 is 20 amino acids. From germline, CDR1 is SGHTA and CDR2 FQGNSA. The CDR3 sequence is CASSARLGTSGGTLKETQYF. The CDR3 region has the DNA TGTGCCAGCAGCGCCCGCCTAGGGACTAGCGGGGGCACCCTTAAAGAGACCCAGTACTTC.

This clonotype was observed a handful of times. The chain is built from TRBV20-1 and TRBJ2-1; a possible D gene is TRBD2 (7 bases). V lost 0 bases and J 6 bases, leaving 15 bases between the germline ends. The CDR3 totals 15 residues. The germline V gene has CDR1 DFQATT and CDR2 SNEGSKA (reference sequence). CDR3 nucleotides: TGCAGTGCTAGAGACCGCCGGGGGGCGGTCAATGAGCAGTTCTTC. Translated, it gives CSARDRRGAVNEQFF.

The chain has TRBV5-1 and TRBJ2-1; the D gene is possibly TRBD2 (5 bases). Germline V gives CDR1 SGHRS, CDR2 YFSETQ. The V end lost 2 bases, the J end lost 4 bases, and 10 bases lay between the germline ends. This CDR3 has 14 residues. The CDR3 DNA reads as TGCGCCAGCAGCTTATTCGGGGATTACAATGAGCAGTTCTTC. Amino acid sequence: CASSLFGDYNEQFF.